Listed below are T cell receptor beta chains from one sample, sequenced in a study of patients and donors after allogeneic stem cell transplantation. From the RT-PCR reads, TCRdb called clonotypes with MiXCR, one entry per CDR3 protein. The table includes 920,000 or so distinct CDR3 sequences, more than 15% detected once. Source material: blood, either unsorted or a sorted T cell fraction (not recorded which). The origin of the receptors is a human donor who was either an allogeneic HSCT recipient or a stem cell or donor lymphocyte infusion donor (not recorded which). It is not recorded whose cells these are; they may come from a transplant donor. The CDR3 runs from the conserved cysteine through the conserved F or W. D genes are given only for firm matches. Clone size is not always given. Where it is, it says once, few, many or a class for expanded clones.

j_call d_call v_call clone_size cdr3_aa cdr3_nt
TRBJ1-2 . TRBV7-9 few CASSHILEPNYGYTF TGTGCCAGCAGCCACATTCTGGAACCCAACTATGGCTACACCTTC
TRBJ2-7 TRBD2 TRBV12-3/TRBV12-4 many CASRSPGLAGGPNEQYF TGTGCCAGCAGGAGCCCGGGACTAGCGGGAGGCCCAAACGAGCAGTACTTC
TRBJ1-1 . TRBV7-3 . CASTPGAGNTEAFF TGTGCCAGCACCCCGGGTGCAGGGAACACTGAAGCTTTCTTT
TRBJ2-7 TRBD2 TRBV20-1 . CSARDVASGRYEQYF TGCAGTGCTAGAGATGTCGCTAGCGGGCGCTACGAGCAGTACTTC
TRBJ2-1 TRBD1 TRBV7-9 . CASSSISGDRGLLEQFF TGTGCCAGCAGCTCTATTTCCGGGGACAGGGGGCTGCTTGAGCAGTTCTTC
TRBJ2-4 . TRBV4-1 few CASSQEGLGKNIQYF TGCGCCAGCAGCCAAGAGGGGCTTGGCAAAAACATTCAGTACTTC
TRBJ2-5 . TRBV28 few CASSFGRVGKTQYF TGTGCCAGCAGTTTTGGTCGGGTAGGCAAGACCCAGTACTTC
TRBJ1-5 . TRBV24-1 few CATSEPGRAQHF TGTGCCACCAGTGAACCCGGACGGGCCCAGCATTTT
TRBJ1-2 . TRBV27 . CASSLSPDSLSGYTF TGTGCCAGCAGTTTATCCCCCGACAGCCTCTCTGGCTACACCTTC
TRBJ2-1 . TRBV5-1 few CASSLAGRNHNEQFF TGCGCCAGCAGCTTGGCGGGACGGAATCACAATGAGCAGTTCTTC
TRBJ2-7 . TRBV25-1 . CASSDALGGIYEQYF TGTGCCAGCAGTGACGCCTTGGGAGGAATCTACGAGCAGTACTTC
TRBJ2-7 . TRBV6-5 . CASSYGGFELEQYF TGTGCCAGCAGTTACGGAGGGTTTGAGTTGGAGCAGTACTTC
TRBJ1-5 . TRBV30 . CAWKRGGSLSNQPQHF TGTGCCTGGAAACGGGGAGGCAGCCTTAGCAATCAGCCCCAGCATTTT
TRBJ2-7 . TRBV20-1 few CSASPGQLEQYF TGCAGTGCTAGCCCCGGGCAGCTCGAGCAGTACTTC
TRBJ1-6 . TRBV2 few CASSREQPNSPLHF TGTGCCAGCAGTAGGGAGCAACCTAATTCACCCCTCCACTTT
TRBJ1-1 . TRBV7-9 . CASNLGTALNTEAFF TGTGCCAGCAACCTCGGAACAGCCTTGAACACTGAAGCTTTCTTT
TRBJ2-6 . TRBV21-1 few CASRKRGRTSGANVLTF TGTGCCAGCAGGAAAAGGGGACGGACCTCTGGGGCCAACGTCCTGACTTTC
TRBJ1-2 . TRBV4-3 few CASSQDLAGVVGYTF TGCGCCAGCAGCCAAGATCTTGCAGGTGTAGTCGGCTACACCTTC
TRBJ2-1 . TRBV24-1 . CATSDSTSSTIYNEQFF TGTGCCACCAGTGATTCCACTAGCAGTACAATATACAATGAGCAGTTCTTC
TRBJ2-1 TRBD2 TRBV19 . CASSSTSAGANEQFF TGTGCCAGTAGTTCCACTAGCGCTGGAGCCAATGAGCAGTTCTTC
TRBJ2-5 TRBD2 TRBV3-1 few CASSPMEGLAETQYF TGTGCCAGCAGCCCGATGGAGGGACTAGCCGAGACCCAGTACTTC
TRBJ2-5 . TRBV12-3/TRBV12-4 few CASSFVSLGETQYF TGTGCCAGCAGTTTTGTCTCCTTGGGAGAGACCCAGTACTTC
TRBJ2-3 . TRBV6-1 few CASSNGAFTDTQYF TGTGCCAGCAGTAACGGGGCCTTCACAGATACGCAGTATTTT
TRBJ2-1 TRBD2 TRBV3-1 . CASSPGDSGGLNNEQFF TGTGCCAGCAGCCCAGGGGATAGCGGGGGGCTTAACAATGAGCAGTTCTTC
TRBJ2-7 . TRBV6-1 . CASSEATGTDNYEQYF TGTGCCAGCAGTGAAGCTACCGGGACTGATAACTACGAGCAGTACTTC
TRBJ2-4 . TRBV6-1 . CASSEQKNIQYF TGTGCCAGCAGTGAACAAAAAAACATTCAGTACTTC
TRBJ2-2 . TRBV6-1 few CASSEAPDDELFF TGTGCCAGCAGTGAAGCCCCGGACGATGAGCTGTTTTTT
TRBJ1-5 . TRBV4-2 . CASSQEGGASQPQHF TGTGCCAGCAGCCAAGAAGGCGGGGCCAGTCAGCCCCAGCATTTT
TRBJ2-7 . TRBV12-3/TRBV12-4 . CASSLTLVGPGEQYF TGTGCCAGCAGTTTAACCCTGGTCGGCCCGGGGGAGCAGTACTTC
TRBJ1-1 . TRBV11-3 few CASSLKSEAFF TGTGCCAGCAGCTTAAAATCTGAAGCTTTCTTT
TRBJ2-2 TRBD2 TRBV3-1 . CASSRGTSFPGELFF TGTGCCAGCAGCCGGGGGACTAGTTTCCCCGGGGAGCTGTTTTTT
TRBJ2-2 TRBD1 TRBV25-1 few CASSADRGFRELFF TGTGCCAGCAGTGCGGACAGGGGTTTCCGGGAGCTGTTTTTT
TRBJ2-4 TRBD2 TRBV20-1 . CSARAGWSKNIQYF TGCAGTGCGAGAGCGGGGTGGTCCAAAAACATTCAGTACTTC
TRBJ1-1 TRBD1 TRBV30 . CAWSGDRGHTEAFF TGTGCCTGGAGTGGGGACAGGGGGCACACTGAAGCTTTCTTT
TRBJ2-7 . TRBV4-3 . CASSQDPELTYEQYF TGCGCCAGCAGCCAAGATCCGGAACTGACCTACGAGCAGTACTTC
TRBJ2-6 . TRBV30 . CAWSRRNGPGANVLTF TGTGCCTGGAGCCGCCGGAATGGGCCTGGGGCCAACGTCCTGACTTTC
TRBJ2-4 . TRBV27 few CASKGSRFEYF TGTGCCAGCAAGGGGTCACGGTTTGAGTACTTC